The entry below gives a single T cell receptor beta chain sequence along with its context. The CDR3 has 16 residues. Per germline, CDR1 SGHRS and CDR2 YFSETQ. V was clipped by 5 bases and J by 5 bases; unmatched bases: 11. Treatment indicated: randomized to nivolumab then ipilimumab (arm A) or the reverse (arm B). The sample belongs to a study of sequential checkpoint blockade in melanoma. Sequenced by immunoSEQ multiplex PCR; TCRdb stores in-frame clones only, minus some. Here the sample spans about 5,100 clones, around 30% being singletons. This TCR came from a human donor with melanoma. The material was tumor tissue (inferred from file names), obtained from a patient given nivolumab and ipilimumab in sequence. The gene calls are TRBV5-1 and TRBJ2-7; 12 bases align to TRBD1. CDR3 in DNA: TGCGCCAGCAGTTCCCAAGAGGGACAGGGGGCCCACGAGCAGTACTTC. The encoded protein is CASSSQEGQGAHEQYF.